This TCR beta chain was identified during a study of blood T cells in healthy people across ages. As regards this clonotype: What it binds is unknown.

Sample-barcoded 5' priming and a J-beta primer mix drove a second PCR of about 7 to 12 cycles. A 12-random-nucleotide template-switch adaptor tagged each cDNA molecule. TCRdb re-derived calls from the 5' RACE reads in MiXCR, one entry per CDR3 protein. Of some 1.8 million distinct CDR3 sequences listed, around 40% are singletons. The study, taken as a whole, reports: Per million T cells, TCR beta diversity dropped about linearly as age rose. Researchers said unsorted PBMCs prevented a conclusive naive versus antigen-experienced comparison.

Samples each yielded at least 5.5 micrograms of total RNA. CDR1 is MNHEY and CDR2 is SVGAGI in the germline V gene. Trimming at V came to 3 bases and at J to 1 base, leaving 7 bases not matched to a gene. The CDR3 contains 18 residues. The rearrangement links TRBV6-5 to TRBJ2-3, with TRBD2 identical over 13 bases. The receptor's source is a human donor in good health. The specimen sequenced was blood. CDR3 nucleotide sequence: TGTGCCAGCAGTTATCTCCGACTAGCGGGGGGCCGCACAGATACGCAGTATTTT. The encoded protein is CASSYLRLAGGRTDTQYF.